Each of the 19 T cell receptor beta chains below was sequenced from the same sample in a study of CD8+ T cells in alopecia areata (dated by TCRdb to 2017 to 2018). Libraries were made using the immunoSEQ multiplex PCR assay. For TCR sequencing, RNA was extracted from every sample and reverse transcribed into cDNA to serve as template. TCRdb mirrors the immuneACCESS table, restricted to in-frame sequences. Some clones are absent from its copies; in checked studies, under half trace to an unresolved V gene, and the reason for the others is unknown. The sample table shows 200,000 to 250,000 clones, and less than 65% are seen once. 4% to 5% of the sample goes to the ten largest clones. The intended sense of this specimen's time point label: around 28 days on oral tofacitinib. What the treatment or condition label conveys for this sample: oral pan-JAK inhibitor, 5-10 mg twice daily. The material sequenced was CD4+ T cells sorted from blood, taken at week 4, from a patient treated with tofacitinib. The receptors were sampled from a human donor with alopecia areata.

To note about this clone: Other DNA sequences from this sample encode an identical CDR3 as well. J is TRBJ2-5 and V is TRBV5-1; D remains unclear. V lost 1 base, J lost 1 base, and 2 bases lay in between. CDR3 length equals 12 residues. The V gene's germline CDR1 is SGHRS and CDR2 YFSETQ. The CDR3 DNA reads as TGCGCCAGCAGCTTGAGCCAAGAGACCCAGTACTTC. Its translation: CASSLSQETQYF.

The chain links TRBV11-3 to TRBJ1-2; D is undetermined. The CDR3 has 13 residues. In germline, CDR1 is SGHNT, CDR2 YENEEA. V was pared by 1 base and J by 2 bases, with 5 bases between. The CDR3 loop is CASSLGGNYGYTF. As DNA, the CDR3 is TGTGCCAGCAGCTTAGGAGGGAACTATGGCTACACCTTC.

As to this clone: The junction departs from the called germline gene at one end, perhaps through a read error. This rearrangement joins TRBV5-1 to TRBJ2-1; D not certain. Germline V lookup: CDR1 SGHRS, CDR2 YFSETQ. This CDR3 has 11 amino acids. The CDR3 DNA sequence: TGCGCCAGCAGCTCTGGTATGGATAGGATCTTC. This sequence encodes CASSSGMDRIF.

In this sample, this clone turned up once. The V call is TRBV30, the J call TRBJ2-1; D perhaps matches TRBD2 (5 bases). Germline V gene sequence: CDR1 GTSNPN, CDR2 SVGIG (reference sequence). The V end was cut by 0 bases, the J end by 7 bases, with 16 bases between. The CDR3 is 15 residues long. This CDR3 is CAWSVPGVRRNEQFF. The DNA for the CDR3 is TGTGCCTGGAGTGTACCAGGAGTACGGAGGAATGAGCAGTTCTTC.

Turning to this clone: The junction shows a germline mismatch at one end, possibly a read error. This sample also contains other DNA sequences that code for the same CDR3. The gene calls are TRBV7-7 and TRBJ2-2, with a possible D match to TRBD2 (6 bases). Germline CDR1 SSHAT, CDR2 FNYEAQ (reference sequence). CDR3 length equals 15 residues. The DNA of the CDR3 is TGTGCTAGCAGCCCCGGGACTCCGAACACCGGGGAGCTGTTTTTT. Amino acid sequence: CASSPGTPNTGELFF.

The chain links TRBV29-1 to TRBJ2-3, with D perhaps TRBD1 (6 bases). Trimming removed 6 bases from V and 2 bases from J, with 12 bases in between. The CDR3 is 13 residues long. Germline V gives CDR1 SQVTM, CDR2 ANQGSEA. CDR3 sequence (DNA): TGCAGCGTCGATGGGACACCCACAGATACGCAGTATTTT. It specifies CSVDGTPTDTQYF.

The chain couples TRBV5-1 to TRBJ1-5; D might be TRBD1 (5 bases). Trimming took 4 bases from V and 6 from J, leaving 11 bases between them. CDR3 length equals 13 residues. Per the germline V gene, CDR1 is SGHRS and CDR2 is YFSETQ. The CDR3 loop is CASSQVGLQPQHF. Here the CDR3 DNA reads TGCGCCAGCAGCCAAGTGGGACTTCAGCCCCAGCATTTT.

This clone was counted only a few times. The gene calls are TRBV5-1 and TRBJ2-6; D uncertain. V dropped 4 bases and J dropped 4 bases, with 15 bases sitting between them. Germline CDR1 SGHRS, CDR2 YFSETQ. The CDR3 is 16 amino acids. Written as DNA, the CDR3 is TGCGCCAGCAGCCCGCCTGAAGGGTCAGGGGCCAACGTCCTGACTTTC. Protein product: CASSPPEGSGANVLTF.

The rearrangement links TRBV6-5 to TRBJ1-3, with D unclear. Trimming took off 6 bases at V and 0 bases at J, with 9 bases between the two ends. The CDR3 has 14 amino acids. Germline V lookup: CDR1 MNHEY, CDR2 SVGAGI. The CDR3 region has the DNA TGTGCCAGCAGCTCCGTAAGCTCTGGAAACACCATATATTTT. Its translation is CASSSVSSGNTIYF.

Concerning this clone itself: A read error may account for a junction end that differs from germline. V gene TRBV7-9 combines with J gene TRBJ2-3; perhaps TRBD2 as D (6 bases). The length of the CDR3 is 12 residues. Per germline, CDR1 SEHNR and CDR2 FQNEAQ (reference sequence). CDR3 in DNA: TGTGCCAGCAGTTCTCCGGGACTGGTTCGGGATTTT. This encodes CASSSPGLVRDF.

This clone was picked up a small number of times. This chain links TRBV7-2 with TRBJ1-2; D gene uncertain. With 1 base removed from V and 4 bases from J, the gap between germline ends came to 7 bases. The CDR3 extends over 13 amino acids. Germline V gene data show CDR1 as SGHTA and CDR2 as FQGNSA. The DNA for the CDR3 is TGTGCCAGCAGCTTAGTGGGGAGCTATGGCTACACCTTC. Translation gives CASSLVGSYGYTF.

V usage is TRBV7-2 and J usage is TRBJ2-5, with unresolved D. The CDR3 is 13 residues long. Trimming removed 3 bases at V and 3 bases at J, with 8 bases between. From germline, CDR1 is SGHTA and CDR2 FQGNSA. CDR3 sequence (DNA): TGTGCCAGCAGCTTGGGGAAGGAAGAGACCCAGTACTTC. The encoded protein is CASSLGKEETQYF.

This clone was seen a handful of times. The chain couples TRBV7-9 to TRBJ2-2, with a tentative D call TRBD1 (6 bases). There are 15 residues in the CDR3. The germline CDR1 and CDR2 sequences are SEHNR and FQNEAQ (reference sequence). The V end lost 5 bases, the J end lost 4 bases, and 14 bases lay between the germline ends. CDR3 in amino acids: CASSTRDTSTGELFF. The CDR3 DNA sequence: TGTGCCAGCAGCACTCGGGACACAAGCACCGGGGAGCTGTTTTTT.

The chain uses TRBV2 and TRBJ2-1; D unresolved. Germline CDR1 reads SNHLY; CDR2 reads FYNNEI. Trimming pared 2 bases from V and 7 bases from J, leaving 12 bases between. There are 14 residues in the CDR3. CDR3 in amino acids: CASSERAPGNEQFF. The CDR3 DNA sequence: TGTGCCAGCAGTGAACGGGCCCCAGGTAATGAGCAGTTCTTC.

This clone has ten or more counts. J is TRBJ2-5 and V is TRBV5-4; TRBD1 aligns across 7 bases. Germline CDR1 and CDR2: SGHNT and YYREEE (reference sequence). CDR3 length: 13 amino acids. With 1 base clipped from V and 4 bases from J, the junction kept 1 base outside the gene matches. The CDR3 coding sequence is TGTGCCAGCAGCTTGCGACAGGGAGAGACCCAGTACTTC. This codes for CASSLRQGETQYF.

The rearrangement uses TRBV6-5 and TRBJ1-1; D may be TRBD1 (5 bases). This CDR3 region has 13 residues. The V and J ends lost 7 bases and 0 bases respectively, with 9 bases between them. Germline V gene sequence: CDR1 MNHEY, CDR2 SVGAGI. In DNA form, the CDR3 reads TGTGCCAGCAAACTACAGGTGAACACTGAAGCTTTCTTT. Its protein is CASKLQVNTEAFF.

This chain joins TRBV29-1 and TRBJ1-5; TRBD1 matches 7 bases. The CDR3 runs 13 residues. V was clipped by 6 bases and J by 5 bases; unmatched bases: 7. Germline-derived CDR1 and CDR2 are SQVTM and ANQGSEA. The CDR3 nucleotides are TGCAGCGTGCGACAGGGTATCGATCAGCCCCAGCATTTT. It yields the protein CSVRQGIDQPQHF.

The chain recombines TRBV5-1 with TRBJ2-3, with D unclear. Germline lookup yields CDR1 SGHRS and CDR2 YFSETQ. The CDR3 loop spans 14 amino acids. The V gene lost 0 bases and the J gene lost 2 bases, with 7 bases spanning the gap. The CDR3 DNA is TGCGCCAGCAGCTTGGGGACCTTCACAGATACGCAGTATTTT. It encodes CASSLGTFTDTQYF.

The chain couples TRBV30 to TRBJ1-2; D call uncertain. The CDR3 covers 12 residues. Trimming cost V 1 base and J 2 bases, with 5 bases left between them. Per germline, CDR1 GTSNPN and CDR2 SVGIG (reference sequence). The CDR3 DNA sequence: TGTGCCTGGAGTGCTCTGAACTATGGCTACACCTTC. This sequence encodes CAWSALNYGYTF.